This TCR beta chain is from a study of CD8+CD57+ T cells in acquired aplastic anemia. It was patients with CD8+CD57+ cell expansion by flow cytometry who were chosen for sequencing. V lost 1 base, J lost 7 bases, and 15 bases lay in between. Per germline, CDR1 SEHNR and CDR2 FQNEAQ (reference sequence). This CDR3 spans 15 amino acids. Investigators profiled TCR beta VDJ and CDR3 from genomic DNA template. TCRdb re-analysed the reads in MiXCR, keeping a single row per CDR3 protein. The sample has around 250,000 distinct CDR3 sequences, less than 85% seen once. The gene calls are TRBV7-9 and TRBJ2-3; D gene uncertain. Input material: sorted CD4+, CD8+, or CD8+CD57+ T cells (not recorded which) from PBMCs. The TCR was taken from a human donor with aplastic anemia. The DNA for the CDR3 is TGTGCCAGCAGCTTAGGTAGAAGCAGAACAAATACGCAGTATTTT. It yields the protein CASSLGRSRTNTQYF.